The 14 T cell receptor beta chains given below trace back to one sample, sequenced in a study of blood T cell repertoires in COVID-19. Generated by immunoSEQ multiplex PCR, the TCRdb table keeps only in-frame clones and is missing some. This sample yields some 180,000 clones, of which about 86% are seen a single time; around 21% belongs to the top ten. The specimen sequenced was peripheral blood. The origin of the receptors is a man in his 70s with active or convalescent COVID-19.

The chain links TRBV7-9 to TRBJ2-3; possible D gene TRBD2, 6 bases. Germline lookup yields CDR1 SEHNR and CDR2 FQNEAQ (reference sequence). The germline V and J ends were trimmed by 4 bases and 6 bases, with 20 bases remaining between them. This CDR3 is 16 amino acids long. CDR3: CASSSSGTLKGDTQYF. Here the CDR3 DNA reads TGTGCCAGCAGCTCTTCCGGGACTCTTAAGGGGGATACGCAGTATTTT. The full variable domain, rest sourced from reference TRBV7-9 and TRBJ2-3, is DTGVSQNPRHKITKRGQNVTFRCDPISEHNRLYWYRQTLGQGPEFLTYFQNEAQLEKSRLLSDRFSAERPKGSFSTLEIQRTEQGDSAMYLCASSSSGTLKGDTQYFGPGTRLTVL.

The rearrangement joins TRBV27 to TRBJ1-5, with 9 nucleotides matching TRBD1. J lost 4 bases, V lost 6 bases, and 7 bases had no gene match. This CDR3 is built from 15 residues. In germline, CDR1 is MNHEY, CDR2 SMNVEV (reference sequence). CDR3 nucleotides: TGTGCCAGCAGGAAACAGGGGGCCCCTAATCAGCCCCAGCATTTT. Encoded protein: CASRKQGAPNQPQHF.

This clone appeared a single time. The rearrangement uses TRBV5-1 and TRBJ2-7; D is possibly TRBD2 (6 bases). This CDR3 is 15 amino acids long. The germline gives CDR1 SGHRS, CDR2 YFSETQ. Between the trimmed V and J ends, which lost 4 bases and 0 bases, there was a span of 14 bases. CDR3 bases: TGCGCCAGCAGCCTCGGGGCGCGGGACTCCTACGAGCAGTACTTC. Translated, it gives CASSLGARDSYEQYF.

The V and J genes are TRBV28 and TRBJ1-4, with 9 bases matching TRBD1. The CDR3 consists of 17 residues. V dropped 3 bases and J dropped 3; count of bases not matched to a gene: 8. CDR1 is MDHEN, CDR2 SYDVKM, per germline. This CDR3 is CASSFAGRTGANEKLFF. The DNA for the CDR3 is TGTGCCAGCAGTTTTGCGGGGAGGACAGGGGCTAATGAAAAACTGTTTTTT.

This chain links TRBV11-2 with TRBJ2-1; the D gene is possibly TRBD2 (6 bases). V was trimmed by 1 base and J by 7 bases, leaving 8 bases between them. The CDR3 loop spans 13 amino acids. CDR1 and CDR2 from the germline V gene are SGHAT and FQNNGV. In DNA form, the CDR3 reads TGTGCCAGCAGCTTAGGCGGGGAAAATGAGCAGTTCTTC. This sequence encodes CASSLGGENEQFF. The full variable domain, rest sourced from reference TRBV11-2 and TRBJ2-1, is EAGVAQSPRYKIIEKRQSVAFWCNPISGHATLYWYQQILGQGPKLLIQFQNNGVVDDSQLPKDRFSAERLKGVDSTLKIQPAKLEDSAVYLCASSLGGENEQFFGPGTRLTVL.

V is TRBV2 and J is TRBJ1-5; D not certain. CDR3 length: 12 amino acids. Germline CDR1 reads SNHLY; CDR2 reads FYNNEI. V lost 7 bases and J 4 bases, leaving 8 bases between the germline ends. The CDR3: CASKRANQPQHF. The CDR3 DNA follows: TGTGCCAGCAAGAGGGCGAATCAGCCCCAGCATTTT. Drawing the rest from reference TRBV2 and TRBJ1-5, the complete variable domain is EPEVTQTPSHQVTQMGQEVILRCVPISNHLYFYWYRQILGQKVEFLVSFYNNEISEKSEIFDDQFSVERPDGSNFTLKIRSTKLEDSAMYFCASKRANQPQHFGDGTRLSIL.

The chain couples TRBV11-2 to TRBJ2-5; D gene ambiguous. The CDR3 runs to 14 residues. The V end was cut by 1 base, the J end by 1 base, with 7 bases between. Germline V gene data show CDR1 as SGHAT and CDR2 as FQNNGV. The CDR3 spells CASSLGLFQETQYF. CDR3 DNA: TGTGCCAGCAGCTTAGGACTTTTCCAAGAGACCCAGTACTTC.

The chain has TRBV9 and TRBJ2-1; TRBD1 is a possible D gene (5 bases). Germline CDR1 SGDLS, CDR2 YYNGEE. The CDR3 has 15 residues. Trimming pared 2 bases from V and 4 bases from J, leaving 13 bases between. This chain's CDR3 is CASSVAADSYNEQFF. The CDR3 bases are TGTGCCAGCAGCGTCGCGGCAGACAGTTACAATGAGCAGTTCTTC. The full variable domain, its missing parts supplied by reference TRBV9 and TRBJ2-1, is DSGVTQTPKHLITATGQRVTLRCSPRSGDLSVYWYQQSLDQGLQFLIQYYNGEERAKGNILERFSAQQFPDLHSELNLSSLELGDSALYFCASSVAADSYNEQFFGPGTRLTVL.

CDR3 coding DNA: TGTGCCAGCTCACCGAGGACAGTCGCCTCTGGAAACACCATATATTTT. Translation: CASSPRTVASGNTIYF. The chain couples TRBV18 to TRBJ1-3; D perhaps matches TRBD1 (6 bases). Germline CDR1 is KGHSH and CDR2 is LQKENI. This CDR3 is 16 amino acids long. The V gene lost 3 bases and the J gene lost 0 bases, with 12 bases spanning the gap. The full variable domain, rest sourced from reference TRBV18 and TRBJ1-3, is NAGVMQNPRHLVRRRGQEARLRCSPMKGHSHVYWYRQLPEEGLKFMVYLQKENIIDESGMPKERFSAEFPKEGPSILRIQQVVRGDSAAYFCASSPRTVASGNTIYFGEGSWLTVV.

The chain employs TRBV24-1 and TRBJ2-5; a possible D gene is TRBD2 (6 bases). The V end lost 3 bases, the J end lost 4 bases, and 20 bases lay between the germline ends. The germline V gene has CDR1 KGHDR and CDR2 SFDVKD. The CDR3 spans 17 residues. This chain's CDR3 is CATSDPVGAGRRETQYF. The CDR3 DNA reads as TGTGCCACCAGTGATCCTGTTGGTGCGGGAAGGAGAGAGACCCAGTACTTC.

CDR3 loop: CASSSTPGTGRSGYTF. The CDR3 DNA reads TGTGCCAGCAGCTCGACCCCCGGGACAGGGAGGTCTGGCTACACCTTC. This chain joins TRBV5-8 and TRBJ1-2; 9 nucleotides agree with TRBD1. CDR3 length: 16 amino acids. Losses at the gene ends were 3 bases for V and 7 bases for J; bases not matched to a gene: 13. Germline values: CDR1 SGHTS, CDR2 YDEGEE.

This clone is a singleton in its sample. The chain uses TRBV19 and TRBJ2-4; 9 bases match TRBD1. The germline gives CDR1 LNHDA, CDR2 SQIVND (reference sequence). The CDR3 runs to 16 residues. J gave up 1 base and V 5 bases, and 6 bases lay outside the gene matches. This CDR3 is CASSARTGVAKNIQYF. The CDR3 DNA is TGTGCCAGTAGTGCCCGGACAGGGGTTGCCAAAAACATTCAGTACTTC. The full variable domain, with the rest looked up from reference TRBV19 and TRBJ2-4, is DGGITQSPKYLFRKEGQNVTLSCEQNLNHDAMYWYRQDPGQGLRLIYYSQIVNDFQKGDIAEGYSVSREKKESFPLTVTSAQKNPTAFYLCASSARTGVAKNIQYFGAGTRLSVL.

With respect to this clone: Different DNA sequences within this sample yield the same CDR3. This chain connects TRBV29-1 to TRBJ1-5; 7 positions agree with TRBD1. V gave up 6 bases and J gave up 4 bases; unmatched junction bases: 3. This CDR3 has 12 residues. Germline-derived CDR1 and CDR2 are SQVTM and ANQGSEA. CDR3 amino acids: CSVQTGNQPQHF. For the CDR3, the DNA is TGCAGCGTACAGACAGGGAATCAGCCCCAGCATTTT. Together with reference TRBV29-1 and TRBJ1-5, the CDR3 gives the full variable domain: SAVISQKPSRDICQRGTSLTIQCQVDSQVTMMFWYRQQPGQSLTLIATANQGSEATYESGFVIDKFPISRPNLTFSTLTVSNMSPEDSSIYLCSVQTGNQPQHFGDGTRLSIL.

V is TRBV3-1 (or the pseudogene TRBV3-2) and J is TRBJ1-2; perhaps TRBD1 as D (6 bases). This CDR3 has 16 amino acids. Trimming removed 4 bases at V and 3 bases at J, with 18 bases between. Looked up from germline, CDR1 is LGHDT and CDR2 is YNNKEL (reference sequence). CDR3 sequence (DNA): TGTGCCAGCAGCCTAGGACAGTTTCCGGGGTACTATGGCTACACCTTC. Protein: CASSLGQFPGYYGYTF.